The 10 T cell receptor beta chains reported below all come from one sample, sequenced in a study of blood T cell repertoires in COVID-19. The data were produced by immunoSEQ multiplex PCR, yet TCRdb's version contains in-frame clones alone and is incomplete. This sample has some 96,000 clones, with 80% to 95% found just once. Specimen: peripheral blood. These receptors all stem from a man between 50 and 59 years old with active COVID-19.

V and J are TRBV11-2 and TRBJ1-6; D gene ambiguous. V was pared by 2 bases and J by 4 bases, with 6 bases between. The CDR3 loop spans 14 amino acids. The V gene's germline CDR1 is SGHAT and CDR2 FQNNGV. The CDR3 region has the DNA TGTGCCAGCAGCTTATCTCTGTATAATTCACCCCTCCACTTT. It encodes CASSLSLYNSPLHF. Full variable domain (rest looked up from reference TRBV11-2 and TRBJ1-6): EAGVAQSPRYKIIEKRQSVAFWCNPISGHATLYWYQQILGQGPKLLIQFQNNGVVDDSQLPKDRFSAERLKGVDSTLKIQPAKLEDSAVYLCASSLSLYNSPLHFGNGTRLTVT.

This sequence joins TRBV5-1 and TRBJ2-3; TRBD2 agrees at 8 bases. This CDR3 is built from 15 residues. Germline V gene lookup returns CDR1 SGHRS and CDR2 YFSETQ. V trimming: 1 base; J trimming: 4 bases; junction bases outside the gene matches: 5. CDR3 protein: CASSLSAGVADTQYF. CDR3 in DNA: TGCGCCAGCAGCTTGTCAGCGGGAGTGGCAGATACGCAGTATTTT.

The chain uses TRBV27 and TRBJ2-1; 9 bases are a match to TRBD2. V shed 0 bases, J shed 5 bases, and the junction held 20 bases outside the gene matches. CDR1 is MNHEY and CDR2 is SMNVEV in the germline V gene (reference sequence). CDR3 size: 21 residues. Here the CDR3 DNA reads TGTGCCAGCAGTTTATCCCGGGGGACTAGCAGTCCCCTAGTCACCAACAATGAGCAGTTCTTC. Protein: CASSLSRGTSSPLVTNNEQFF.

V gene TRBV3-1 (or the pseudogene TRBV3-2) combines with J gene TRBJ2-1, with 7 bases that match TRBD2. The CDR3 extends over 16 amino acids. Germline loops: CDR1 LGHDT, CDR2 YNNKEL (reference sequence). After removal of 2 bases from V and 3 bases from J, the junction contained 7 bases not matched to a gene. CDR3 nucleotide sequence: TGTGCCAGCAGCCAATTGACGGGGGGAATCTACAATGAGCAGTTCTTC. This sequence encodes CASSQLTGGIYNEQFF.

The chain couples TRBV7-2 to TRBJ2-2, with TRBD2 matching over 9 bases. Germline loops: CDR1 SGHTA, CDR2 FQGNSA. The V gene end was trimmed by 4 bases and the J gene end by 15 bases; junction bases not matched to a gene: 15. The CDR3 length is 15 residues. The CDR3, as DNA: TGTGCCAGCAGCTCCTCCATGACTAGCGGCGAAATGTTGTTTTTT. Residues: CASSSSMTSGEMLFF.

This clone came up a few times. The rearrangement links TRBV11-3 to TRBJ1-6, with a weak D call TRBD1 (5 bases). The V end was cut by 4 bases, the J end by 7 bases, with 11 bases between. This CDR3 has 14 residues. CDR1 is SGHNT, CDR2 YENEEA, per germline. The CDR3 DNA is TGTGCCAGCAGCTCGCGTCGGGGGAATTCACCCCTCCACTTT. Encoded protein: CASSSRRGNSPLHF. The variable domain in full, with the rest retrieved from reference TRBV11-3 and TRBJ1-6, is EAGVVQSPRYKIIEKKQPVAFWCNPISGHNTLYWYLQNLGQGPELLIRYENEEAVDDSQLPKDRFSAERLKGVDSTLKIQPAELGDSAVYLCASSSRRGNSPLHFGNGTRLTVT.

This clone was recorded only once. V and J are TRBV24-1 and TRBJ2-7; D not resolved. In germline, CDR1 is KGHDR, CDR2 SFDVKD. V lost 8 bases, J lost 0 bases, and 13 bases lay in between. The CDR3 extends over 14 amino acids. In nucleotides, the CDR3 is TGTGCCACCATGCGTTCGCGCGCCTCCTACGAGCAGTACGTC. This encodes CATMRSRASYEQYV.

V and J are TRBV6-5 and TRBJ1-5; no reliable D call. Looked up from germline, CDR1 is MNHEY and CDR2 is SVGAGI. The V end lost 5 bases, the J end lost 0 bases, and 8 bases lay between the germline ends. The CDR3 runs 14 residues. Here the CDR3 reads CASSIRDSNQPQHF. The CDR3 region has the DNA TGTGCCAGCAGTATTAGAGATAGCAATCAGCCCCAGCATTTT.

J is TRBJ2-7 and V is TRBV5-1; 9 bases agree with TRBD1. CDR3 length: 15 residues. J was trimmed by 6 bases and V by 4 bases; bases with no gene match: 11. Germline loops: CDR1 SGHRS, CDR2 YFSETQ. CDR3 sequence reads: CASSPIPGQGGEQYV. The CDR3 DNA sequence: TGCGCCAGCAGCCCCATACCGGGACAGGGTGGCGAGCAGTACGTC.

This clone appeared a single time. The CDR3 coding sequence is TGCGCCAGCAGCTTGGCGTCCAACACTGAAGCTTTCTTT. Protein product: CASSLASNTEAFF. V usage is TRBV5-1 and J usage is TRBJ1-1; unclear D gene. The CDR3 has 13 residues. V gave up 0 bases and J gave up 2 bases, with 5 bases separating them. CDR1 SGHRS and CDR2 YFSETQ come from the germline V gene. The whole variable domain, filled in from reference TRBV5-1 and TRBJ1-1, reads KAGVTQTPRYLIKTRGQQVTLSCSPISGHRSVSWYQQTPGQGLQFLFEYFSETQRNKGNFPGRFSGRQFSNSRSEMNVSTLELGDSALYLCASSLASNTEAFFGQGTRLTVV.